These 32 T cell receptor beta chains were all obtained from the same sample, sequenced in a study of T-cell memory formation after mild COVID-19. Via MiXCR, TCRdb re-called the 5' RACE reads, giving one row per CDR3 protein. This sample carries under 350,000 distinct CDR3 sequences, 16% of them seen once, and the ten largest clones take approximately 23%. Sequenced input: PBMCs or a T cell subset sorted from them (not recorded which). The receptors were sampled from a man aged 18 to 29 who had mild COVID-19 (a few samples of this study predate the infection). Cell type and time point are not known.

This sequence joins TRBV5-1 and TRBJ1-2, with 7 bases aligning to TRBD1. Germline CDR1 and CDR2: SGHRS and YFSETQ. The CDR3 length is 14 residues. V gave up 5 bases and J gave up 4 bases; unmatched junction bases: 8. In DNA, the CDR3 is TGCGCCAGCAGGCTAGACACAGGGGTCTATGGCTACACCTTC. This codes for CASRLDTGVYGYTF.

V usage is TRBV6-5 and J usage is TRBJ1-2; tentatively, D is TRBD1 (5 bases). The germline CDR1 and CDR2 sequences are MNHEY and SVGAGI. V was trimmed by 0 bases and J by 7 bases, leaving 12 bases between them. The length of the CDR3 is 14 residues. The CDR3 DNA reads as TGTGCCAGCAGTTACTCGCCCGGGACGGGTGGCTACACCTTC. Residues: CASSYSPGTGGYTF.

The chain employs TRBV5-1 and TRBJ2-1, with 7 bases fitting TRBD2. Per the germline V gene, CDR1 is SGHRS and CDR2 is YFSETQ. With 4 bases clipped from V and 2 bases from J, the junction kept 9 bases outside the gene matches. There are 16 residues in the CDR3. CDR3 sequence: CASSRGAGVPYNEQFF. The CDR3 nucleotides read TGCGCCAGCAGCCGGGGCGCGGGGGTACCCTACAATGAGCAGTTCTTC.

This clonotype was counted a few times. This chain uses TRBV4-1 with TRBJ2-7, with 14 bases lining up with TRBD2. V was clipped by 4 bases and J by 3 bases; unmatched bases: 5. This CDR3 contains 16 residues. CDR1 and CDR2 (germline): MGHRA, YSYEKL. The CDR3 here is CASSRHGLAGGYEQYV. The CDR3 region has the DNA TGCGCCAGCAGCCGCCACGGACTAGCGGGGGGCTACGAGCAGTACGTC.

J is TRBJ2-5 and V is TRBV7-2; 10 bases match TRBD2. Germline CDR1 reads SGHTA; CDR2 reads FQGNSA. The length of the CDR3 is 13 residues. V shed 4 bases, J shed 5 bases, and the junction held 1 base outside the gene matches. CDR3 sequence: CASSSTSGETQYF. The CDR3 DNA reads as TGTGCCAGCAGCTCGACTAGCGGGGAGACCCAGTACTTC.

This chain links TRBV12-3 or TRBV12-4 with TRBJ1-1, with 9 bases matching TRBD1. The CDR3 has 16 amino acids. The junction had 10 bases not matched to a gene; V was cut back by 5 bases and J by 3 bases. The CDR3 reads CASSDQQGALDTEAFF. The CDR3 DNA sequence: TGTGCCAGCAGTGACCAACAGGGGGCTTTAGACACTGAAGCTTTCTTT.

This clonotype was detected a few times. The chain uses TRBV5-6 and TRBJ1-1; D is ambiguous. The CDR3 is 12 amino acids. V lost 4 bases to trimming and J lost 7 bases, with 11 bases between them. CDR1 and CDR2 (germline): SGHDT, YYEEEE. CDR3 protein: CASSTTIGEAFF. CDR3 in DNA: TGTGCCAGCAGCACCACAATCGGTGAAGCTTTCTTT.

V gene TRBV12-3 or TRBV12-4 combines with J gene TRBJ2-7; D is unresolved. Trimming removed 3 bases at V and 4 bases at J, with 13 bases between. The CDR3 consists of 14 residues. CDR3 nucleotide sequence: TGTGCCAGCAGTTTGGTAGGGCTCGGTTACGAGCAGTACTTC. Amino acids: CASSLVGLGYEQYF.

This clonotype was counted only a few times. The chain carries TRBV30 and TRBJ2-1, with D possibly matching TRBD2 (6 bases). From germline, CDR1 is GTSNPN and CDR2 SVGIG (reference sequence). This CDR3 spans 13 amino acids. The V end was cut by 2 bases, the J end by 1 base, with 6 bases between. CDR3 in DNA: TGTGCCTGGAGTCGGGGGTCCTACAATGAGCAGTTCTTC. This sequence encodes CAWSRGSYNEQFF.

The chain has TRBV5-5 and TRBJ2-5, with D perhaps matching TRBD1 (6 bases). The CDR3 runs to 14 residues. Deletions cut 3 bases from V and 4 bases from J, with 13 bases between. Germline-derived CDR1 and CDR2 are SGHKS and YYEKEE (reference sequence). The CDR3 spells CASSSGTSPETQYF. The CDR3 DNA reads TGTGCCAGCAGCTCCGGGACATCTCCAGAGACCCAGTACTTC. Full variable domain (missing parts from reference TRBV5-5 and TRBJ2-5): DAGVTQSPTHLIKTRGQQVTLRCSPISGHKSVSWYQQVLGQGPQFIFQYYEKEERGRGNFPDRFSARQFPNYSSELNVNALLLGDSALYLCASSSGTSPETQYFGPGTRLLVL.

The chain is built from TRBV7-2 and TRBJ1-3; no clear D gene. Germline CDR1 is SGHTA and CDR2 is FQGNSA. There are 15 residues in the CDR3. V was cut by 5 bases and J by 0 bases, with 11 bases left in between. Here the CDR3 reads CASSDQVSSGNTIYF. The CDR3 nucleotides read TGTGCCAGCAGCGATCAGGTTTCCTCTGGAAACACCATATATTTT.

The rearrangement links TRBV7-9 to TRBJ1-2; 7 nucleotides line up with TRBD1. The CDR3 is 14 amino acids. Germline-derived CDR1 and CDR2 are SEHNR and FQNEAQ (reference sequence). V lost 10 bases to trimming and J lost 6 bases; unmatched junction nucleotides: 14. CDR3 DNA: TGTGCCATCCTTTGGGCAGGGGGAAATGATGGCTACACCTTC. Translating gives CAILWAGGNDGYTF. Full variable domain (outside the CDR3, taken from reference TRBV7-9 and TRBJ1-2): DTGVSQNPRHKITKRGQNVTFRCDPISEHNRLYWYRQTLGQGPEFLTYFQNEAQLEKSRLLSDRFSAERPKGSFSTLEIQRTEQGDSAMYLCAILWAGGNDGYTFGSGTRLTVV.

The V gene is TRBV19, the J gene TRBJ2-3; the match to TRBD2 covers 10 bases. The germline gives CDR1 LNHDA, CDR2 SQIVND (reference sequence). The junction had 4 bases not matched to a gene; V was cut back by 7 bases and J by 3 bases. The CDR3 spans 14 residues. DNA for the CDR3: TGTGCCAGTATGCTAGCGGGGGCGACAGATACGCAGTATTTT. The encoded protein is CASMLAGATDTQYF.

V usage is TRBV6-2 or TRBV6-3 and J usage is TRBJ2-7, with a tentative D call TRBD2 (5 bases). Between the trimmed V and J ends, which lost 2 bases and 4 bases, there was a span of 9 bases. The germline V gene encodes CDR1 MNHEY and CDR2 SVGEGT. CDR3 size: 13 residues. The CDR3 sequence: CASSYPGGYEQYF. CDR3 nucleotides: TGTGCCAGCAGTTACCCCGGCGGGTACGAGCAGTACTTC.

In this sample, this clonotype turned up a few times. The rearrangement links TRBV5-5 to TRBJ1-4, with D possibly TRBD1 on 5 matching bases. CDR1 is SGHKS and CDR2 is YYEKEE in the germline V gene (reference sequence). V lost 4 bases and J lost 7, with 14 bases in between. The CDR3 spans 14 residues. CDR3 sequence (DNA): TGTGCCAGCAGCCCCCTAGGGGACCGTGAAAAACTGTTTTTT. Encoded protein: CASSPLGDREKLFF. Full variable domain (remainder filled in from reference TRBV5-5 and TRBJ1-4): DAGVTQSPTHLIKTRGQQVTLRCSPISGHKSVSWYQQVLGQGPQFIFQYYEKEERGRGNFPDRFSARQFPNYSSELNVNALLLGDSALYLCASSPLGDREKLFFGSGTQLSVL.

This clonotype was observed at least ten times. This chain connects TRBV5-1 to TRBJ2-1; D may be TRBD2 (5 bases). The CDR3 is 15 residues long. V dropped 4 bases and J dropped 0 bases, with 11 bases sitting between them. The germline CDR1 and CDR2 sequences are SGHRS and YFSETQ. The CDR3 DNA follows: TGCGCCAGCAGCCCCAGCGGAAGCTCCTACAATGAGCAGTTCTTC. Residues: CASSPSGSSYNEQFF.

The V call is TRBV4-1, the J call TRBJ2-7; perhaps D is TRBD1 or TRBD2 (5 bases each). This CDR3 contains 13 residues. Looked up from germline, CDR1 is MGHRA and CDR2 is YSYEKL. Trimming left V 5 bases short and J 2 bases short, with 10 bases between. Here the CDR3 DNA reads TGCGCCAGCAGCGTGGTGGGGGCCTACGAGCAGTACTTC. It encodes CASSVVGAYEQYF.

On this clonotype itself: One junction end does not reproduce the germline sequence, and a read error may be involved. This chain connects TRBV29-1 to TRBJ1-2, with D unclear. Germline loops: CDR1 SQVTM, CDR2 ANQGSEA. The CDR3 loop spans 14 amino acids. The CDR3 nucleotides are TGCAGCTTTGAAGATTACAGTCTCAACTATGGCTACACCTTC. Encoded protein: CSFEDYSLNYGYTF.

The CDR3 region is CAPLGQGVRNQPQHF. CDR3 coding DNA: TGTGCCCCGTTGGGGCAGGGCGTTCGCAATCAGCCCCAGCATTTT. The rearrangement links TRBV24-1 to TRBJ1-5; a possible D gene is TRBD1 (5 bases). Trimming removed 12 bases from V and 2 bases from J, with 19 bases in between. The CDR3 covers 15 residues. From germline, CDR1 is KGHDR and CDR2 SFDVKD.

This chain uses TRBV7-9 with TRBJ1-1, with D possibly TRBD1 on 5 matching bases. The germline V gene encodes CDR1 SEHNR and CDR2 FQNEAQ (reference sequence). Trimming stripped 1 base from V and 7 bases from J, with 10 bases between. This CDR3 has 13 amino acids. The CDR3 nucleotides read TGTGCCAGCAGCTTAGGGCAGGGCAATGAAGCTTTCTTT. The encoded protein is CASSLGQGNEAFF.

The table lists this clonotype with a few counts. V gene TRBV6-5 combines with J gene TRBJ1-1, with 7 nucleotides matching TRBD1. J was trimmed by 7 bases and V by 0 bases; bases with no gene match: 11. Per the germline V gene, CDR1 is MNHEY and CDR2 is SVGAGI. The CDR3 length is 16 residues. The CDR3 DNA is TGTGCCAGCAGTTACTCGATCGGCAGGGGGAATAATGAAGCTTTCTTT. Its translation is CASSYSIGRGNNEAFF.

This clonotype was seen a handful of times. V gene TRBV30 combines with J gene TRBJ1-2, with D hard to call. The CDR3 is 14 amino acids. The V end was cut by 5 bases, the J end by 5 bases, with 18 bases between. Germline V gene lookup returns CDR1 GTSNPN and CDR2 SVGIG (reference sequence). This CDR3 is CAWGGPSGGYGYTF. Here the CDR3 DNA reads TGTGCCTGGGGTGGACCCTCCGGAGGTTATGGCTACACCTTC. Combining the CDR3 with reference TRBV30 and TRBJ1-2 gives the whole variable domain SQTIHQWPATLVQPVGSPLSLECTVEGTSNPNLYWYRQAAGRGLQLLFYSVGIGQISSEVPQNLSASRPQDRQFILSSKKLLLSDSGFYLCAWGGPSGGYGYTFGSGTRLTVV.

This clonotype was counted between two and nine times. The chain carries TRBV5-6 and TRBJ1-5, with a possible D match to TRBD1 (5 bases). CDR1 and CDR2 (germline): SGHDT, YYEEEE. Between the trimmed V and J ends, which lost 3 bases and 4 bases, there was a span of 8 bases. The CDR3 loop spans 13 amino acids. CDR3 coding DNA: TGTGCCAGCAGCTGGGGACGTAATCAGCCCCAGCATTTT. Its protein product is CASSWGRNQPQHF.

The V call is TRBV20-1, the J call TRBJ2-1; D call uncertain. The CDR3 length is 14 residues. Germline CDR1 and CDR2: DFQATT and SNEGSKA (reference sequence). V lost 2 bases, J lost 6 bases, and 14 bases lay in between. CDR3 in amino acids: CSARSLPRVNEQFF. The CDR3 DNA is TGCAGTGCTAGAAGTCTCCCACGCGTCAATGAGCAGTTCTTC.

In this sample, this clonotype turned up a few times. The chain employs TRBV5-1 and TRBJ1-5, with D possibly being TRBD1 (5 bases). Trimming took off 0 bases at V and 6 bases at J, with 19 bases between the two ends. This CDR3 spans 17 amino acids. The V gene's germline CDR1 is SGHRS and CDR2 YFSETQ. Here the CDR3 DNA reads TGCGCCAGCAGCTTGGATCCGCCGACAGAGGGATCTCAGCCCCAGCATTTT. It encodes CASSLDPPTEGSQPQHF.

In this sample, this clonotype turned up a few times. This chain connects TRBV7-6 to TRBJ2-5, with 7 bases identical to TRBD1. The V and J ends lost 2 bases and 2 bases, in that order; junction bases with no gene match: 11. This CDR3 is 17 amino acids long. The V gene's germline CDR1 is SGHVS and CDR2 FNYEAQ. The CDR3 bases are TGTGCCAGCAGCTTAACTCCTGCAGGGGGATGGCAAGAGACCCAGTACTTC. It translates to CASSLTPAGGWQETQYF.

This clonotype occurred a few times. The V call is TRBV7-6, the J call TRBJ1-2; 7 bases agree with TRBD1. V lost 4 bases to trimming and J lost 4 bases; unmatched junction nucleotides: 6. The CDR3 extends over 14 amino acids. Looked up from germline, CDR1 is SGHVS and CDR2 is FNYEAQ. This chain's CDR3 is CASSSGGVGYGYTF. The DNA of the CDR3 is TGTGCCAGCAGCTCAGGGGGAGTCGGCTATGGCTACACCTTC.

This chain joins TRBV29-1 and TRBJ1-1; D may be TRBD1 (6 bases). Trimming cost V 6 bases and J 1 base, with 9 bases left between them. CDR3 length equals 12 residues. Looked up from germline, CDR1 is SQVTM and CDR2 is ANQGSEA. The CDR3 DNA sequence: TGCAGCGTGTGGGGACAGAACACTGAAGCTTTCTTT. As protein: CSVWGQNTEAFF.

This clonotype has ten or more counts. This rearrangement joins TRBV7-6 to TRBJ1-5; possibly TRBD1 for D (5 bases). Deletions cut 5 bases from V and 3 bases from J, with 14 bases between. Germline V gene data show CDR1 as SGHVS and CDR2 as FNYEAQ. The CDR3 has 15 amino acids. The CDR3 sequence: CASSQSTGLNQPQHF. The CDR3 nucleotides read TGTGCCAGCAGCCAAAGCACAGGACTCAATCAGCCCCAGCATTTT.

This clonotype was counted only a few times. This chain links TRBV6-6 with TRBJ2-2; 9 bases match TRBD2. V shed 0 bases, J shed 0 bases, and the junction held 8 bases outside the gene matches. The CDR3 runs to 19 residues. Germline V gene lookup returns CDR1 MNHNY and CDR2 SVGAGI (reference sequence). Here the CDR3 DNA reads TGTGCCAGCAGTTACTCCCTCCAGCGGGGGGACGCGAACACCGGGGAGCTGTTTTTT. Amino acids: CASSYSLQRGDANTGELFF.

This clonotype was detected a few times. The gene calls are TRBV6-5 and TRBJ2-3; 11 nucleotides agree with TRBD2. Losses at the gene ends were 5 bases for V and 4 bases for J; bases not matched to a gene: 5. The CDR3 is 15 residues long. Germline V gives CDR1 MNHEY, CDR2 SVGAGI. The CDR3 is CASSPLAGEADTQYF. The CDR3 bases are TGTGCCAGCAGTCCACTAGCGGGGGAGGCAGATACGCAGTATTTT.

This clonotype has a handful of counts. The chain uses TRBV24-1 and TRBJ1-5; 7 nucleotides align to TRBD1. This CDR3 is 12 amino acids long. CDR1 is KGHDR and CDR2 is SFDVKD in the germline V gene. The V and J ends lost 7 bases and 4 bases, in that order; junction bases with no gene match: 0. CDR3 coding DNA: TGTGCCACCAGGGGACAGAATCAGCCCCAGCATTTT. It encodes CATRGQNQPQHF.